This TCR beta chain was profiled in a study of cytomegalovirus exposure and HLA in healthy donors. This CDR3 has 13 amino acids. Trimming took 4 bases from V and 0 from J; bases not matched to a gene: 0. Germline assignment: CDR1 SGHRS and CDR2 YFSETQ. Libraries were prepared by immunoSEQ multiplex PCR; TCRdb keeps only in-frame clonotypes and omits some of them. The sample holds approximately 190,000 clones, 75% to 85% seen once. The sequenced sample was PBMCs. The clonotype was recovered from a woman in her 30s in good health and CMV-seropositive. The gene calls are TRBV5-1 and TRBJ1-1; the match to TRBD1 covers 7 bases. Here the CDR3 DNA reads TGCGCCAGCAGCGGACAGGTGAACACTGAAGCTTTCTTT. Amino acids: CASSGQVNTEAFF.